This entry concerns a single T cell receptor beta chain. Its antigen is not identified. This sample was taken from a study of shared clonotypes between healthy human individuals. Study outcomes and limitations: Lower generation probabilities were found for non-shared clonotypes than for those shared by all four donors. Only blood was sampled; tissue repertoires likely differ. Among the subsets, naive ones generally showed larger estimated richness than memory ones.

From germline, CDR1 is MNHEY and CDR2 SVGAGI. The CDR3 is 15 amino acids. J gave up 1 base and V 4 bases, and 7 bases lay outside the gene matches. Assay used: immunoSEQ multiplex PCR; TCRdb lists only in-frame clones, some missing. The table includes around 370,000 clones, 90% to 98% detected once. CD8 memory merged CD45RO+ with CCR7-negative CD45RA+ TemRA cells. The sequence was collected from a man aged 30 to 39 in good health. The genes are TRBV6-5 and TRBJ2-7; 7 bases map to TRBD1. The specimen sequenced was memory CD8+ T cells sorted from blood. This sample's subset: CD45RO+ cells pooled with CCR7-negative TemRA cells. CDR3 sequence (DNA): TGTGCCAGCAGTTCACTGACAGGGTGGTCCTACGAGCAGTACTTC. Translated, it gives CASSSLTGWSYEQYF.